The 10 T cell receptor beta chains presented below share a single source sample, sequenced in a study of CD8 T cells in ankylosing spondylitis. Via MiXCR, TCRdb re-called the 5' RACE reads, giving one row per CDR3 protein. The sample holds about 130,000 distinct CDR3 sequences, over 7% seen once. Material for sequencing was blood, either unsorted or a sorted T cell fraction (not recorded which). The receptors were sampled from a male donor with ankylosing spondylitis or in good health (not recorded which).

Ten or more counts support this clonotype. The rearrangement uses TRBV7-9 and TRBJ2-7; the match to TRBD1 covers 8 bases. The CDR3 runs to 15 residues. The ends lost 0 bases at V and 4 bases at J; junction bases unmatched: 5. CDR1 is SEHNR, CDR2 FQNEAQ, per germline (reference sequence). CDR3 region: CASSLADGQGYEQYF. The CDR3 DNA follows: TGTGCCAGCAGCTTAGCGGATGGACAGGGTTACGAGCAGTACTTC.

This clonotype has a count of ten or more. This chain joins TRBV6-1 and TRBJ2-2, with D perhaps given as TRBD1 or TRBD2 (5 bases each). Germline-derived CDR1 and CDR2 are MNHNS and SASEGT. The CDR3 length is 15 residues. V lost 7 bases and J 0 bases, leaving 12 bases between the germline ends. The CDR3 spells CASTGALANTGELFF. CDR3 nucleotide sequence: TGTGCCAGCACCGGGGCCCTTGCGAACACCGGGGAGCTGTTTTTT.

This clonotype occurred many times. The CDR3 region has the DNA TGTGCCAGCAGCCCCTCGGGGAGCCAGACCCAGTACTTC. This codes for CASSPSGSQTQYF. This rearrangement joins TRBV7-2 to TRBJ2-5, with a tentative D call TRBD2 (5 bases). This CDR3 contains 13 residues. The V gene's germline CDR1 is SGHTA and CDR2 FQGNSA. Between the trimmed V and J ends, which lost 5 bases and 6 bases, there was a span of 13 bases.

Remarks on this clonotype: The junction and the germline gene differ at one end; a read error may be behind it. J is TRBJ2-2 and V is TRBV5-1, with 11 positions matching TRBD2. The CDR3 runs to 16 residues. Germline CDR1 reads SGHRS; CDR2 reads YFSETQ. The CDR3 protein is CASSLSTSGETGQLFF. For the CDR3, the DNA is TGCGCCAGCAGCTTATCGACTAGCGGGGAAACCGGGCAGCTGTTTTTT.

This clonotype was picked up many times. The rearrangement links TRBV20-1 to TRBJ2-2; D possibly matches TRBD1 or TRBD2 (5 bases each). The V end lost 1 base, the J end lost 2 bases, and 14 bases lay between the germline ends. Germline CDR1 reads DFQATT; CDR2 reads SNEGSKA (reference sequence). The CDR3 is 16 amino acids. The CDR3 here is CSARVRGRDNTGELFF. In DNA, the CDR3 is TGCAGTGCTAGAGTCCGGGGACGAGACAACACCGGGGAGCTGTTTTTT.

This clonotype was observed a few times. Written as DNA, the CDR3 is TGCGCCAGCAGAGGACAGGGGGTCGAGACCCAGTACTTC. Translation: CASRGQGVETQYF. The chain is built from TRBV5-1 and TRBJ2-5; 10 nucleotides line up with TRBD1. Germline V gives CDR1 SGHRS, CDR2 YFSETQ. Trimming cost V 5 bases and J 5 bases; bases outside gene matches: 3. The CDR3 is 13 amino acids.

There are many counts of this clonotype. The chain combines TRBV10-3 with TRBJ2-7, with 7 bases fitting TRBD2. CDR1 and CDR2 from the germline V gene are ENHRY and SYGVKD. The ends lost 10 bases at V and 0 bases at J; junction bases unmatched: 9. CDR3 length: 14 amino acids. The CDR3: CASARRGNSYEQYF. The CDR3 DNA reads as TGTGCCAGTGCGAGGCGGGGGAACTCCTACGAGCAGTACTTC.

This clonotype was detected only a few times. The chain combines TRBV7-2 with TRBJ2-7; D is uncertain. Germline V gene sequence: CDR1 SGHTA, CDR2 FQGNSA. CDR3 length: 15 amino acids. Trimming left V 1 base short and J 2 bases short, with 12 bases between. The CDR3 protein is CASSLGGGLAYEQYF. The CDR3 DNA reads TGTGCCAGCAGCTTAGGGGGTGGGTTGGCCTACGAGCAGTACTTC.

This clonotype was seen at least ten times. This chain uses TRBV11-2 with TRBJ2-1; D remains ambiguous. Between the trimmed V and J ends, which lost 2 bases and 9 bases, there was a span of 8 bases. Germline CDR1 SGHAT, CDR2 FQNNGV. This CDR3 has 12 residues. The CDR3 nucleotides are TGTGCCAGCAGCTTAAAGCAGTTTGAGCAGTTCTTC. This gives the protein CASSLKQFEQFF.

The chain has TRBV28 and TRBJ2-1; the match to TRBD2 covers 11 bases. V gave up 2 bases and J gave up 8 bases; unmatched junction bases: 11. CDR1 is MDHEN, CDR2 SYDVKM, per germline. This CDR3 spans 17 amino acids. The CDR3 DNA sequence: TGTGCCAGCAGTTTAGGAAAAGGGACTAGCGGAAACCATGAGCAGTTCTTC. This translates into CASSLGKGTSGNHEQFF.